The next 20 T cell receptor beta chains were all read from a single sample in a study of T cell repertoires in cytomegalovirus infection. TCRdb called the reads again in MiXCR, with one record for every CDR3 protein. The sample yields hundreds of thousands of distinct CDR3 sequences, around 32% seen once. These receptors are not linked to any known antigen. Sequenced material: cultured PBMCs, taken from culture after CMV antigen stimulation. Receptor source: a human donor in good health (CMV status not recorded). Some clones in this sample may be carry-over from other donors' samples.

The CDR3 is CASRPRTGSSYEQYF. In nucleotides, the CDR3 is TGTGCCAGCAGACCACGGACAGGTAGCTCCTACGAGCAGTACTTC. The gene calls are TRBV6-6 and TRBJ2-7, with 7 bases that match TRBD1. This CDR3 is built from 15 residues. Germline V lookup: CDR1 MNHNY, CDR2 SVGAGI (reference sequence). Germline trimming cut 6 bases from V and 0 bases from J; bases unmatched to any gene: 8.

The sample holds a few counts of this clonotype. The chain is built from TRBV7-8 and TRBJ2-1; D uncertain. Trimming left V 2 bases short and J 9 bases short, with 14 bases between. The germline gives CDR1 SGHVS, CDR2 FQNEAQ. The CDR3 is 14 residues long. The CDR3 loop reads CASSLNIGPGEQFF. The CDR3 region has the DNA TGTGCCAGCAGCTTAAACATCGGACCGGGTGAGCAGTTCTTC.

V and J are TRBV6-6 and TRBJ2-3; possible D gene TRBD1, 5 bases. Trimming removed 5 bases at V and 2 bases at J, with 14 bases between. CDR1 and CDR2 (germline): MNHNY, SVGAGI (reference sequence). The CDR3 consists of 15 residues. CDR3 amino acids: CASSIPGKTTDTQYF. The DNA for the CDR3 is TGTGCCAGCAGTATCCCAGGGAAGACCACAGATACGCAGTATTTT.

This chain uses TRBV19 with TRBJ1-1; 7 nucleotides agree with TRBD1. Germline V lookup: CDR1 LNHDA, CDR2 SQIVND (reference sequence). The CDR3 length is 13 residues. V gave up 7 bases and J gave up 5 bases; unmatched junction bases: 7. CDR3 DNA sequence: TGTGCCAGTATTGGGGCAGGGGGGACTGAAGCTTTCTTT. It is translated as CASIGAGGTEAFF.

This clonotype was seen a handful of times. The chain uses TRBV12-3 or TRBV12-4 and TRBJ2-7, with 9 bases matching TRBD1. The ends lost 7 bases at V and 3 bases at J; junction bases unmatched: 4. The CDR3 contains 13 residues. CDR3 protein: CASKETGGYEQYF. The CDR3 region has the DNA TGTGCCAGCAAGGAGACAGGGGGCTACGAGCAGTACTTC.

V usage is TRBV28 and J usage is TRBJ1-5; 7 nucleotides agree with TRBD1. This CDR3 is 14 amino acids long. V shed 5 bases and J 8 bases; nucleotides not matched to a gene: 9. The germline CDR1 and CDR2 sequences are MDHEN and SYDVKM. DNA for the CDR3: TGTGCCAGCAGTCTCGGGGCAGGGGGGAAGCCCCAGCATTTT. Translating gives CASSLGAGGKPQHF.

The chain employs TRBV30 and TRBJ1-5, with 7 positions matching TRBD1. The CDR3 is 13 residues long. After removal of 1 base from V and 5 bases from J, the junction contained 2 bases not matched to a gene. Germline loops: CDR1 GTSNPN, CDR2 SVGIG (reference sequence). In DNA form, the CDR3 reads TGTGCCTGGAGTGCCACAGGGGATCAGCCCCAGCATTTT. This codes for CAWSATGDQPQHF.

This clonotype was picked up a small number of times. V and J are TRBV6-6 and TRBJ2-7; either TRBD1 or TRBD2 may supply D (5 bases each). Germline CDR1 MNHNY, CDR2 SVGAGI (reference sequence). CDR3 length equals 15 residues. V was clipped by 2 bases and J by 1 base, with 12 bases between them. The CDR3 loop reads CASSYRDGSSYEQYF. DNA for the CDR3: TGTGCCAGCAGTTACCGGGACGGATCTTCCTACGAGCAGTACTTC.

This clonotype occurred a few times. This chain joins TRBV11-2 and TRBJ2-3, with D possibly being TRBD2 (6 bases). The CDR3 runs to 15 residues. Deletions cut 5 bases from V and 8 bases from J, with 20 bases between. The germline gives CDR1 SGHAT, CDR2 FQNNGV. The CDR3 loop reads CASSTRSGTLGTQYF. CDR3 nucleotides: TGTGCCAGCAGCACGAGATCCGGGACTCTGGGTACGCAGTATTTT. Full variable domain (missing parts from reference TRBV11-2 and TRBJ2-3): EAGVAQSPRYKIIEKRQSVAFWCNPISGHATLYWYQQILGQGPKLLIQFQNNGVVDDSQLPKDRFSAERLKGVDSTLKIQPAKLEDSAVYLCASSTRSGTLGTQYFGPGTRLTVL.

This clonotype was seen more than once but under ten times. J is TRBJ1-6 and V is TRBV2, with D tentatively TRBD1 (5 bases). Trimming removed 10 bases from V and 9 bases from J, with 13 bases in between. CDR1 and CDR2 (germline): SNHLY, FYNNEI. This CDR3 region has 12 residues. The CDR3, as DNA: TGTGCCACCAAGGGGTTTGGTTCACCCCTCCACTTT. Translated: CATKGFGSPLHF.

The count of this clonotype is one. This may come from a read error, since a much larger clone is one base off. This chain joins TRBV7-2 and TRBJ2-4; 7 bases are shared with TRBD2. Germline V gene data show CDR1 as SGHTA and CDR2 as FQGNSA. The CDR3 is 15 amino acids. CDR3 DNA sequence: TGTGCCAGCAGCGCCTACGGGGGGTATGAAAACATTCAGCACTTC. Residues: CASSAYGGYENIQHF.

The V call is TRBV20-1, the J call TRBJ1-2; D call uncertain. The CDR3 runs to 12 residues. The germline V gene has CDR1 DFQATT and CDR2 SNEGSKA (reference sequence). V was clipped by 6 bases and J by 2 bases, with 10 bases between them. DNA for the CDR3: TGCAGTGCATTGCGCGCAAACTATGGCTACACCTTC. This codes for CSALRANYGYTF.

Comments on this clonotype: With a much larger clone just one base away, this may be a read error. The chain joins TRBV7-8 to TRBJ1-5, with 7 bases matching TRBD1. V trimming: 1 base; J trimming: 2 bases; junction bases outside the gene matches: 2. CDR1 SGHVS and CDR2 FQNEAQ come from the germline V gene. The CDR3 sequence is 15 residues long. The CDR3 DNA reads TGTGCCAGCAGCTTAGAGACAGGGCGCAATCAGCCCCAGCATTTT. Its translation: CASSLETGRNQPQHF.

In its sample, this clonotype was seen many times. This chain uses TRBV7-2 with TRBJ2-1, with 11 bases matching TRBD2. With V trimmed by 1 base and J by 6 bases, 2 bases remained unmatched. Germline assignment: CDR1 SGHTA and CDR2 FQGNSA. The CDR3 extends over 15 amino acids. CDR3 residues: CASSLDGTSGNEQFF. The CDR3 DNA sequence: TGTGCCAGCAGCTTAGACGGGACTAGCGGCAATGAGCAGTTCTTC.

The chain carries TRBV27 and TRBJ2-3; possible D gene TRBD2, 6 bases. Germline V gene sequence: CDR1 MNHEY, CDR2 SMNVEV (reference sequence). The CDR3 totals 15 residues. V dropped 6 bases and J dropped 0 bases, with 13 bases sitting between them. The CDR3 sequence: CASRGAGTSTDTQYF. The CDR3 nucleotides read TGTGCCAGCAGAGGCGCGGGGACTAGCACAGATACGCAGTATTTT.

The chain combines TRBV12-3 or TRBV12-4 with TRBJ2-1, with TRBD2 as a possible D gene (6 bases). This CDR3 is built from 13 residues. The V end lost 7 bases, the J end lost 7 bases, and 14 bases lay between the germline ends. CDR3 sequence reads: CASKLAGGNEQFF. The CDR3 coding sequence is TGTGCCAGCAAACTAGCTGGTGGGAATGAGCAGTTCTTC.

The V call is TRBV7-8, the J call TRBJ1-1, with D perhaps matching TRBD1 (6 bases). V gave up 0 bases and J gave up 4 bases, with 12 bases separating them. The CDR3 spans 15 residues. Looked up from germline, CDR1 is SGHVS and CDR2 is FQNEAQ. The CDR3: CASSLAKQGTTEAFF. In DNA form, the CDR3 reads TGTGCCAGCAGCTTAGCGAAACAGGGTACCACTGAAGCTTTCTTT.

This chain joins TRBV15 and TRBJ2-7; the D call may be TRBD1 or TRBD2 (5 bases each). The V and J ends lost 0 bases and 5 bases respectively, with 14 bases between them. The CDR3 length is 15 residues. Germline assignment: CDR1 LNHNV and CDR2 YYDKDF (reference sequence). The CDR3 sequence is CATSRDPGQGNEQYF. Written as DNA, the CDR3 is TGTGCCACCAGCAGAGATCCGGGGCAGGGAAACGAGCAGTACTTC.

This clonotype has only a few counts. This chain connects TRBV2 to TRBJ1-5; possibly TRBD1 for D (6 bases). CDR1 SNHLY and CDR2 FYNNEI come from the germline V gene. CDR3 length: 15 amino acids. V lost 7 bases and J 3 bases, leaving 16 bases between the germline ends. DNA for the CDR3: TGTGCCAGCAATGGCGCAGGGGTAGCCAATCAGCCCCAGCATTTT. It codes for CASNGAGVANQPQHF.

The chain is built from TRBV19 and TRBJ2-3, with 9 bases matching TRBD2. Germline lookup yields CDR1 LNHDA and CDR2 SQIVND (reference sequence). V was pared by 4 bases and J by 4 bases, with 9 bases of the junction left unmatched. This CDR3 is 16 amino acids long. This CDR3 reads CASSTIAGAESDTQYF. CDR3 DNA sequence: TGTGCCAGTAGTACTATAGCGGGAGCGGAGTCAGATACGCAGTATTTT.